The present entry profiles one TCR beta chain with its context. Its antigen is currently unknown. This same CDR3 is encoded by further DNA sequences in the sample. This entry belongs to a study of shared clonotypes between healthy human individuals. General study results and limits: With few donors, the genetic and exposure-history diversity represented was limited. In a few donors, around 5% of naive CD4 clonotypes appeared in common.

Naive CD8 cells lacked CD45RO and underwent positive selection for CCR7, leaving out terminally differentiated effector memory CD45RA+ cells. Here immunoSEQ multiplex PCR was the method, and the copy in TCRdb shows in-frame clones only, minus some. The top ten clones hold 1.5% to 2% of a sample with about 2,200,000 clones, under 95% of them seen once. The V gene lost 6 bases and the J gene lost 2 bases, with 11 bases spanning the gap. CDR1 SQVTM and CDR2 ANQGSEA come from the germline V gene. The CDR3 spans 12 residues. The sample comprised naive CD8+ T cells from PBMCs. The chain uses TRBV29-1 and TRBJ2-7; D is unclear. The sequence came from a man between 18 and 35 years old in good health. Some clones in this sample may be carry-over from other donors' samples. The CDR3, as DNA: TGCAGCGTGTTGAAGGGTCCCTACGAGCAGTACTTC. This translates into CSVLKGPYEQYF.